The T cell receptor (beta chain) under discussion was sequenced for a study of regulatory T cells in long-lasting Graves disease. Overall study results and limits: Possibly, accuracy suffered from the small sample size. Repertoires from persistent disease leaned toward TRBV28, TRBJ1-2 and TRBJ2-5. Newly diagnosed patients had higher TCR diversity than persistent Graves' patients did.

CDR1 is SQVTM, CDR2 ANQGSEA, per germline. CDR3 length: 16 amino acids. CDR3 regions were amplified by Arm-PCR using iRepertoire HTBI primers to build TCR beta libraries. TCRdb re-analysed the multiplex PCR reads in MiXCR, keeping a single row per CDR3 protein. Of around 460,000 distinct CDR3 sequences listed, around a fifth were seen once; the top ten hold more than 6%. Time point noted: persistent/refractory GD, antithyroid drugs over 5 years with positive TRAb. PBMC-extracted RNA yielded the TCR library. For this clonotype: Its antigen is unidentified. Being one base from a much bigger clone, this may be a read error.

The sequence was obtained from a female donor with Graves disease. The rearrangement joins TRBV29-1 to TRBJ1-5; D call uncertain. The input for sequencing was peripheral blood mononuclear cells (PBMCs), taken when the disease was refractory, from a patient treated with antithyroid drugs. For the CDR3, the DNA is TGCAGCGTTGCAACTGCCGGAACCGATATTAGTCAGCCCCTGCATTTT. It encodes CSVATAGTDISQPLHF.